This is a list of T cell receptor beta chains from one sample in a study of cytomegalovirus exposure and HLA in healthy donors. Using immunoSEQ multiplex PCR, the repertoire was profiled, and TCRdb retains in-frame clones only, with some absent. This listing includes approximately 210,000 clones. Sequenced sample: PBMCs. These receptors originate from a woman younger than 45 in good health and CMV-seropositive. The CDR3 runs from the conserved cysteine through the conserved F or W. Each record gives: D gene, V gene, J gene, CDR3 protein, CDR3 DNA. D genes are given only for firm matches.

>.|TRBV21-1|TRBJ1-4
CASSRNAAGGSEKLFF
TGTGCCAGCAGCAGAAACGCAGCAGGGGGTTCCGAAAAACTGTTTTTT
>TRBD2|TRBV5-4|TRBJ2-7
CASSLDGGGNYEQYF
TGTGCCAGCAGCTTGGACGGGGGGGGGAACTACGAGCAGTACTTC
>.|TRBV14|TRBJ1-1
CASKDSLITEAFF
TGTGCCAGCAAGGACAGCCTGATAACTGAAGCTTTCTTT
>TRBD1|TRBV18|TRBJ2-1
CASSPPSGGDGGEQFF
TGTGCCAGCTCACCACCGTCAGGGGGAGACGGCGGTGAGCAGTTCTTC
>TRBD2|TRBV5-1|TRBJ2-1
CASSLDLGGPLGEQFF
TGCGCCAGCAGCTTGGATTTGGGAGGGCCCTTAGGTGAGCAGTTCTTC
>TRBD2|TRBV9|TRBJ2-2
CASGTGGSNTGELFF
TGTGCCAGCGGAACCGGGGGGAGTAACACCGGGGAGCTGTTTTTT
>.|TRBV19|TRBJ2-7
CASSEPPGSKVNEQYF
TGTGCCAGTAGTGAGCCCCCTGGTAGTAAAGTTAACGAGCAGTACTTC
>.|TRBV7-6|TRBJ2-7
CASSLADSHEEQYF
TGTGCCAGCAGCTTAGCGGACAGCCATGAAGAGCAGTACTTC
>.|TRBV5-6|TRBJ2-6
CASSLVTDVFSGANVLTF
TGTGCCAGCAGCTTAGTTACAGACGTCTTCTCTGGGGCCAACGTCCTGACTTTC
>TRBD2|TRBV5-1|TRBJ2-5
CASSLGPSGSGMETQYF
TGCGCCAGCAGCTTGGGGCCTAGCGGGAGTGGGATGGAGACCCAGTACTTC
>TRBD2|TRBV15|TRBJ2-1
CATSGGGLAGVGEQFF
TGTGCCACCAGCGGGGGGGGACTAGCGGGAGTTGGTGAGCAGTTCTTC
>.|TRBV18|TRBJ1-5
CASSPSGDQPQHF
TGTGCCAGCTCACCCTCAGGCGATCAGCCCCAGCATTTT
>TRBD1|TRBV4-1|TRBJ1-2
CASSQDSGTGVVGGYTF
TGCGCCAGCAGCCAAGATTCCGGGACAGGGGTCGTCGGCGGCTACACCTTC
>TRBD2|TRBV18|TRBJ2-3
CASSPFERGADTQYF
TGTGCCAGCTCACCATTTGAGCGGGGCGCAGATACGCAGTATTTT
>.|TRBV6-5|TRBJ2-7
CASMTPGISYEQYF
TGTGCCAGCATGACTCCCGGGATTTCCTACGAGCAGTACTTC
>.|TRBV6-1|TRBJ1-5
CASRPQVGSNQPQHF
TGTGCCAGCAGGCCTCAGGTAGGCAGCAATCAGCCCCAGCATTTT
>.|TRBV25-1|TRBJ1-6
CASRDPGHINSPLHF
TGTGCCAGCAGGGATCCGGGACACATTAATTCACCCCTCCACTTT
>.|TRBV11-3|TRBJ2-7
CASSLGVEQYF
TGTGCCAGCAGCTTAGGAGTCGAGCAGTACTTC
>.|TRBV2|TRBJ1-2
CASSPGPGVVYGYTF
TGTGCCAGCAGTCCAGGACCGGGGGTAGTCTATGGCTACACCTTC
>TRBD1|TRBV10-3|TRBJ2-6
CATTGTPVGANVLTF
TGTGCCACGACAGGGACGCCCGTCGGGGCCAACGTCCTGACTTTC
>.|TRBV10-3|TRBJ1-5
CAISPGGRSNQPQHF
TGTGCCATCAGTCCGGGAGGACGTAGCAATCAGCCCCAGCATTTT
>.|TRBV2|TRBJ1-2
CASTLGGVAESYGYTF
TGTGCCAGCACTTTGGGAGGGGTTGCTGAGTCCTATGGCTACACCTTC
>.|TRBV5-1|TRBJ1-1
CASSFTGGNMNTEAFF
TGCGCCAGCAGCTTCACGGGGGGAAATATGAACACTGAAGCTTTCTTT
>TRBD1|TRBV19|TRBJ1-4
CATRDRESTNEKLFF
TGTGCCACCCGGGACAGGGAGTCAACTAATGAAAAACTGTTTTTT